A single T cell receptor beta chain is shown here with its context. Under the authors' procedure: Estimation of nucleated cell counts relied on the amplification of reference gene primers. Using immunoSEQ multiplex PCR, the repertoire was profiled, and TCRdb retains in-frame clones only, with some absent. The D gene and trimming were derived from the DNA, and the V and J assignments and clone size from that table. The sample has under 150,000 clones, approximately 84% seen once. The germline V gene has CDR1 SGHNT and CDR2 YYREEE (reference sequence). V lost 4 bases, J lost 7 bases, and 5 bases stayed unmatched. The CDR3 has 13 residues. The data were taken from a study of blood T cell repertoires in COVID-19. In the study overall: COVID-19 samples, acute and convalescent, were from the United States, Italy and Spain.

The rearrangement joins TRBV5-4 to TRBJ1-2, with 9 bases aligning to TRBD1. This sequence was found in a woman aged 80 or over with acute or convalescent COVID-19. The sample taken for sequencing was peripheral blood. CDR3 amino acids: CASSRDRDSGYTF. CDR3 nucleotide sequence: TGTGCCAGCAGCAGGGACAGGGATTCTGGCTACACCTTC.